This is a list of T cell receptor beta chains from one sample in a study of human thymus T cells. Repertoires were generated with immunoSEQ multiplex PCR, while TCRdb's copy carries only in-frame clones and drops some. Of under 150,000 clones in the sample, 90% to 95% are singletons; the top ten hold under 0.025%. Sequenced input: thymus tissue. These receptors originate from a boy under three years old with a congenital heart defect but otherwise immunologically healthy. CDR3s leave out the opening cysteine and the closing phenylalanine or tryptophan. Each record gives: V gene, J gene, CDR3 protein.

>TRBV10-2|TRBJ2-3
ASSESDGTSGYCTDTQY
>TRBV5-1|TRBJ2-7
ASSHGGGYEQY
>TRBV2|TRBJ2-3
ASSETFEGEADTQY
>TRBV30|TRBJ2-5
AWTAGRGGETQY
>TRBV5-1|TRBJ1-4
ASSEGLVRGANEKLF
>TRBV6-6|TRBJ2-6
ASTSGGNNVLT
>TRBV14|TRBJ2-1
ASSQWVAGENEQF
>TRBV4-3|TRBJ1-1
ASSQSPLGGPPPRNTEAF
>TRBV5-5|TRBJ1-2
ASSPSQGAPGYGYT
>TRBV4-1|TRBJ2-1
ASSQDIGDGGGDNEQF
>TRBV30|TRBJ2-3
AWTGQGGTLSTDTQY
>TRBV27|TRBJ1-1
ASSSDGLNTEAF
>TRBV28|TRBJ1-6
ASLKGTGYGLGNSPLH
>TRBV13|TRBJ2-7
ASSFGGLDYEQY
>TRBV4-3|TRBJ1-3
ASSQVRGPTGNTIY
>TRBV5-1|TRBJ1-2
ASSSQTGILDGYT
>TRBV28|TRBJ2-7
ASSRGGSEQY